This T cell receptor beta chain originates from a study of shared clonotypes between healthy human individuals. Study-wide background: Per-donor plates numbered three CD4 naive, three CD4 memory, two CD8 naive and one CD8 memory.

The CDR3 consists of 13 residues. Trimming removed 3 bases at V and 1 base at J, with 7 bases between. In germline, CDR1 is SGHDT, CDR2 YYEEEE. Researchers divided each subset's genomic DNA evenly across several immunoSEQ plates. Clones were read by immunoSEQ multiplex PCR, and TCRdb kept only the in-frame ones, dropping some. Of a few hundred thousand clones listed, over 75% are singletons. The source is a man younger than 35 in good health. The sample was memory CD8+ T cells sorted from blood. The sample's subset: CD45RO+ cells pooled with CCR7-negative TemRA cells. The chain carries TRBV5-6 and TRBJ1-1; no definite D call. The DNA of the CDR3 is TGTGCCAGCAGCTGGCGACCGAACACTGAAGCTTTCTTT. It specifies CASSWRPNTEAFF.